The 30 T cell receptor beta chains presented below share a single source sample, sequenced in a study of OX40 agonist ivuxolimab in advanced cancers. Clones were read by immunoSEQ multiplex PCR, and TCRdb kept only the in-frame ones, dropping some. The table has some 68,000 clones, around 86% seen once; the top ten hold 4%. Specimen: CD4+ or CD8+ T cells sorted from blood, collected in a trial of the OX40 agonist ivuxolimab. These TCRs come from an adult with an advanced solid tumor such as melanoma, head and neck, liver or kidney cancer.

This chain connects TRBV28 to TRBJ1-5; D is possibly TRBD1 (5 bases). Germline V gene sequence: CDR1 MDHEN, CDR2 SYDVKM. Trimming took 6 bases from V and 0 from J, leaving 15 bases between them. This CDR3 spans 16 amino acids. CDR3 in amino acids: CASRGRKGYSNQPQHF. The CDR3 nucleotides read TGTGCCAGCAGGGGGAGAAAGGGGTATAGCAATCAGCCCCAGCATTTT.

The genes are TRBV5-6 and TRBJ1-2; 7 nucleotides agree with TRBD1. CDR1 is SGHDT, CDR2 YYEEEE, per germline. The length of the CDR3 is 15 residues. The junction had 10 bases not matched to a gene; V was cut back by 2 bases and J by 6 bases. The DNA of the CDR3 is TGTGCCAGCAGCTTCGGGATCGGAGACAGGGATGGCTACACCTTC. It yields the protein CASSFGIGDRDGYTF. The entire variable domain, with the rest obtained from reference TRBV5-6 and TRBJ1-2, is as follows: DAGVTQSPTHLIKTRGQQVTLRCSPKSGHDTVSWYQQALGQGPQFIFQYYEEEERQRGNFPDRFSGHQFPNYSSELNVNALLLGDSALYLCASSFGIGDRDGYTFGSGTRLTVV.

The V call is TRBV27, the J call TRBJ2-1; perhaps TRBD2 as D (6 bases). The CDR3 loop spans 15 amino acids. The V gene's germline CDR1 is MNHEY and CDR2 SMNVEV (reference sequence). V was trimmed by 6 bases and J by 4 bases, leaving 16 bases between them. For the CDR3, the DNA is TGTGCCAGCAGGCCTCGGGAGACCCTTTACAATGAGCAGTTCTTC. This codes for CASRPRETLYNEQFF.

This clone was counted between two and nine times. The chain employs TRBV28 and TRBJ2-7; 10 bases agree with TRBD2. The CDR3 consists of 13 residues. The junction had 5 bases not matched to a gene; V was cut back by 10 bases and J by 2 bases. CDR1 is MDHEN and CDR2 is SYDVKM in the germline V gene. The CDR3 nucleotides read TGTGCCATACAGCGGGGGGGGACCTACGAGCAGTACTTC. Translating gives CAIQRGGTYEQYF.

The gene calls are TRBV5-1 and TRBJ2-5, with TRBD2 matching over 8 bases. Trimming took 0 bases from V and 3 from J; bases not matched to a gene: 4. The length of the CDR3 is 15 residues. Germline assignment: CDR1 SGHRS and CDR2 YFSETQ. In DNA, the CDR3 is TGCGCCAGCAGCTTGGATGGGACTAGGGAAGAGACCCAGTACTTC. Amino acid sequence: CASSLDGTREETQYF.

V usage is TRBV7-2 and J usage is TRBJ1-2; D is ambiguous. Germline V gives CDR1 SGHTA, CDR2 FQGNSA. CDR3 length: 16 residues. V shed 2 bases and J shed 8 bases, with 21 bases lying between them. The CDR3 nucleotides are TGTGCCAGCAGCTTATTAATCGGCCGGGCAGCATCAGGCTACACCTTC. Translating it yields CASSLLIGRAASGYTF.

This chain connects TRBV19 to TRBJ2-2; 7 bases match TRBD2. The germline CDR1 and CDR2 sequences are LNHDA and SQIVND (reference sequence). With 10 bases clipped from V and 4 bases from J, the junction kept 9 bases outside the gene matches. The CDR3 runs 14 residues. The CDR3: CATRIGGSTGELFF. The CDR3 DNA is TGTGCCACCCGGATTGGCGGGAGCACCGGGGAGCTGTTTTTT.

CDR3 in amino acids: CASSFGVGVSGANVLTF. The DNA for the CDR3 is TGTGCCAGCAGCTTCGGGGTTGGAGTCTCTGGGGCCAACGTCCTGACTTTC. This rearrangement joins TRBV5-6 to TRBJ2-6; a weak D match, TRBD2 (5 bases). Trimming removed 2 bases from V and 0 bases from J, with 12 bases in between. This CDR3 has 17 amino acids. Germline CDR1 SGHDT, CDR2 YYEEEE.

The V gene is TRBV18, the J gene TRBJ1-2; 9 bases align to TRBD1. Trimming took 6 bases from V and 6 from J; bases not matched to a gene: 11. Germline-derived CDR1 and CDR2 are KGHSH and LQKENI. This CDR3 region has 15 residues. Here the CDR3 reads CASSPARDRVHGYTF. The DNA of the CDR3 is TGTGCCAGCTCCCCCGCCCGGGACAGGGTACATGGCTACACCTTC.

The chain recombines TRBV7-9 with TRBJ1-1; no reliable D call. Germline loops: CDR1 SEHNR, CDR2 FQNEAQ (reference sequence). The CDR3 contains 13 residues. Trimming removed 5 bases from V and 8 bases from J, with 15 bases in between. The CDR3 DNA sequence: TGTGCCAGCAGCCTCTCTAAAGGTCCAGAAGCTTTCTTT. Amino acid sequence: CASSLSKGPEAFF. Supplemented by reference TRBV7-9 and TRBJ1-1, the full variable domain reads DTGVSQNPRHKITKRGQNVTFRCDPISEHNRLYWYRQTLGQGPEFLTYFQNEAQLEKSRLLSDRFSAERPKGSFSTLEIQRTEQGDSAMYLCASSLSKGPEAFFGQGTRLTVV.

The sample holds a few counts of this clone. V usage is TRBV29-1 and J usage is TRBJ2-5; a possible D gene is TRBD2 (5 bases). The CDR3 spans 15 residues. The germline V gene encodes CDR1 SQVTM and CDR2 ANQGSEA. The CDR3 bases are TGCAGTGCAATCTTGTCCCCCGGGGACCAAGAGACCCAGTACTTC. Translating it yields CSAILSPGDQETQYF.

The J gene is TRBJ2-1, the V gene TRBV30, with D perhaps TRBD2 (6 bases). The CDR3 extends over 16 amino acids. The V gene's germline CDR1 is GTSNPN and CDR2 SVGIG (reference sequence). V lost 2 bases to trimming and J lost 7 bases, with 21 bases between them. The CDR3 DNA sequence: TGTGCCTGGAGTCTTGCCCGGGACTCCCTCTCAAATGAGCAGTTCTTC. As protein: CAWSLARDSLSNEQFF.

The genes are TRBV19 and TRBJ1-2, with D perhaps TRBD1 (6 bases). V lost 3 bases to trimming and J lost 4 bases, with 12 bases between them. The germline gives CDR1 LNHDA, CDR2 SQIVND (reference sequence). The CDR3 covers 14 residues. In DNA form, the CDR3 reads TGTGCCAGTAGTATTGAGGACAGACCCTATGGCTACACCTTC. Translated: CASSIEDRPYGYTF.

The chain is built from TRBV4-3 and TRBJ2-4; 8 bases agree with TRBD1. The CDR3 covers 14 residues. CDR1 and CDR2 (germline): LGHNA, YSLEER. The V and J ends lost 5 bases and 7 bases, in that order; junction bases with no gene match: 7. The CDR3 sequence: CASSSDRAGNIQYF. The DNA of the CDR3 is TGCGCCAGCAGCTCGGACAGGGCAGGGAACATTCAGTACTTC.

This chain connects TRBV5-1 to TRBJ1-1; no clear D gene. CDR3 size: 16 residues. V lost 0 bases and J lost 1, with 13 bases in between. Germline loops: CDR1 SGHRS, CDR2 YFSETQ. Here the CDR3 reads CASSLDGGSQNTEAFF. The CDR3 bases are TGCGCCAGCAGCTTGGACGGTGGCAGCCAGAACACTGAAGCTTTCTTT.

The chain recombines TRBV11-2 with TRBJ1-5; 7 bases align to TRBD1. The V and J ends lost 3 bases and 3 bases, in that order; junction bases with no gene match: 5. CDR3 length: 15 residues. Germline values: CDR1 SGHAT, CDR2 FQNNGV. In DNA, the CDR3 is TGTGCCAGCAGCTTGCGGGACAGCCCCAATCAGCCCCAGCATTTT. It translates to CASSLRDSPNQPQHF.

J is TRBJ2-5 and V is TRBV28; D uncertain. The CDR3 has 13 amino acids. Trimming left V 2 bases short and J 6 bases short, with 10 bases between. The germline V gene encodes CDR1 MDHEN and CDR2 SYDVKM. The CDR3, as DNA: TGTGCCAGCAGTTTAGTAGATCTCAAGACCCAGTACTTC. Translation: CASSLVDLKTQYF.

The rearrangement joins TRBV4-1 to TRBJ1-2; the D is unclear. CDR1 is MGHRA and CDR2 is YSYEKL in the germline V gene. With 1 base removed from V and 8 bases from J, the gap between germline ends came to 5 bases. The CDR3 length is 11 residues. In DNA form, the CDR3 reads TGCGCCAGCAGCCAAGGGTTCGGCTACACCTTC. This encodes CASSQGFGYTF.

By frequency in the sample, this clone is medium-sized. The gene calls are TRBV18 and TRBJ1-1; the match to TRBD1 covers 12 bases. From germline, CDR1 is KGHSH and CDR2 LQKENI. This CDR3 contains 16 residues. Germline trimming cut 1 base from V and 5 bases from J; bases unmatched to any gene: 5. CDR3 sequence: CASSPRGQGAQTEAFF. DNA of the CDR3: TGTGCCAGCTCACCACGGGGACAGGGGGCGCAAACTGAAGCTTTCTTT.

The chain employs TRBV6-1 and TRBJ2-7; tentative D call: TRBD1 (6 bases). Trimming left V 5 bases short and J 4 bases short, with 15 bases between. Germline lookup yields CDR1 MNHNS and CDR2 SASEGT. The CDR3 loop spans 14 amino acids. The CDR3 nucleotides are TGTGCCAGCAGTCGAGGACAGTCAGTGTACGAGCAGTACTTC. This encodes CASSRGQSVYEQYF.

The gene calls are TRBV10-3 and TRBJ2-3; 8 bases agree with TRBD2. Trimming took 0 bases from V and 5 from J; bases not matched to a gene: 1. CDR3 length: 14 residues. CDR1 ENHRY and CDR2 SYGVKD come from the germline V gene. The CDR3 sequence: CAISESTSGDTQYF. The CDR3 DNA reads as TGTGCCATCAGTGAGTCCACTAGCGGAGATACGCAGTATTTT.

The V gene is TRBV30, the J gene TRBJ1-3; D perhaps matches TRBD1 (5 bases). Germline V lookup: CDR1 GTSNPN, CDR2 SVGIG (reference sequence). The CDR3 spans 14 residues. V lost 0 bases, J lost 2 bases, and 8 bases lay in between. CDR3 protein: CAWSVGRAGNTIYF. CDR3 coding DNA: TGTGCCTGGAGTGTGGGCAGGGCTGGAAACACCATATATTTT.

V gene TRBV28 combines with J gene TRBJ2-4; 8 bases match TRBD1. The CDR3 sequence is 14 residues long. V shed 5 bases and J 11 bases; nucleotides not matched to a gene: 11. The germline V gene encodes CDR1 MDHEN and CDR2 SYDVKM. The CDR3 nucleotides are TGTGCCAGCAGTCCCCGACAGGGGTATGGGGTTCAGTACTTC. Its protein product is CASSPRQGYGVQYF.

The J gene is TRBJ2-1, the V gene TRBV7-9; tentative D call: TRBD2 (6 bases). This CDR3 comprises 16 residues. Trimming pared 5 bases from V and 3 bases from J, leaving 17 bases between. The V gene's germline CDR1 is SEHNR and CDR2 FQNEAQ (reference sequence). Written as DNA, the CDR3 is TGTGCCAGCAGCCCTCTGATTGGCGGGGACTACAATGAGCAGTTCTTC. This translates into CASSPLIGGDYNEQFF.

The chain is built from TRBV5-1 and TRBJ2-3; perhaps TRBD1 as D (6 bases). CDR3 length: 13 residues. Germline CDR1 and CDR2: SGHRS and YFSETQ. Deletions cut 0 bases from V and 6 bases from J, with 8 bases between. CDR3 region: CASSLGTVDTQYF. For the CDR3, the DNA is TGCGCCAGCAGCTTGGGGACAGTGGATACGCAGTATTTT.

This CDR3 is CASSEGVPQYF. CDR3 nucleotides: TGTGCCAGCAGTGAAGGGGTCCCGCAGTACTTC. The chain combines TRBV2 with TRBJ2-7, with unresolved D. Germline lookup yields CDR1 SNHLY and CDR2 FYNNEI. V dropped 1 base and J dropped 9 bases, with 7 bases sitting between them. The CDR3 is 11 amino acids.

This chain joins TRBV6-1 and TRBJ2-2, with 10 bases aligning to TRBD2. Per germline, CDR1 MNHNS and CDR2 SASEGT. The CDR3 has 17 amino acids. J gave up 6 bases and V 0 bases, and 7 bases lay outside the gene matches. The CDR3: CASSEALAGVGSGELFF. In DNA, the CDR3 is TGTGCCAGCAGTGAAGCCCTAGCGGGAGTCGGGTCCGGGGAGCTGTTTTTT.

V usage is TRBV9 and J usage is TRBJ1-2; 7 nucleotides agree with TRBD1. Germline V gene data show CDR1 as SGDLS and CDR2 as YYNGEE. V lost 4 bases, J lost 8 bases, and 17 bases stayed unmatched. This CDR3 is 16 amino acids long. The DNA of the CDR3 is TGTGCCAGCAGCCCGACCAGGGGGTCCCTCGTGGACGGCTACACCTTC. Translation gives CASSPTRGSLVDGYTF.

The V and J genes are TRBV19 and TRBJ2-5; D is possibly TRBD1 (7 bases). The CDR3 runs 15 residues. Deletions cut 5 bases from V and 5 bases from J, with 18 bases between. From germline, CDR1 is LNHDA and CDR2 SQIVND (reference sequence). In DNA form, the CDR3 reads TGTGCCAGTAGTGCCCGACAGGGAGGAGGGGAGACCCAGTACTTC. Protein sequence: CASSARQGGGETQYF. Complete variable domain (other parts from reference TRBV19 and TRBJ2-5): DGGITQSPKYLFRKEGQNVTLSCEQNLNHDAMYWYRQDPGQGLRLIYYSQIVNDFQKGDIAEGYSVSREKKESFPLTVTSAQKNPTAFYLCASSARQGGGETQYFGPGTRLLVL.

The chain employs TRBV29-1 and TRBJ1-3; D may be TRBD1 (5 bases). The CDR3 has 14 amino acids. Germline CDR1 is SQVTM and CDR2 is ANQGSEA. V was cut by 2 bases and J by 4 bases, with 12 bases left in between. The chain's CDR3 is CSVEFGAAGNTIYF. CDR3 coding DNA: TGCAGCGTTGAATTCGGGGCGGCAGGAAACACCATATATTTT.